This T cell receptor (beta chain) was identified in a study of cytomegalovirus exposure and HLA in healthy donors. It was with 60 Vbeta and 13 Jbeta primers that the PCR ran. Clones were sequenced by immunoSEQ multiplex PCR, and TCRdb holds only the in-frame ones, with some missing. The table has under 110,000 clones, roughly 80% seen once. V was clipped by 0 bases and J by 3 bases, with 17 bases between them. The CDR3 has 17 residues. Germline V lookup: CDR1 ENHRY, CDR2 SYGVKD. Sequenced input: PBMCs. This sequence was found in a man in his forties or fifties in good health and CMV-seronegative. The chain employs TRBV10-3 and TRBJ1-1; D is unresolved. The chain's CDR3 is CAISESGTSGWYTEAFF. CDR3 DNA sequence: TGTGCCATCAGTGAGTCGGGTACCTCCGGGTGGTACACTGAAGCTTTCTTT.